Below, 8 T cell receptor beta chains from the same sample are listed, as sequenced in a study of blood T cell repertoires in COVID-19. Sequencing was performed with immunoSEQ multiplex PCR; in TCRdb, only in-frame clones are kept and a portion is missing. The table records around 99,000 clones, 84% of them present only once. Material for sequencing was peripheral blood. Receptors originate from a woman aged 45-65 years with acute or convalescent COVID-19.

The chain carries TRBV5-8 and TRBJ2-4; 15 nucleotides agree with TRBD2. V lost 4 bases, J lost 5 bases, and 4 bases stayed unmatched. This CDR3 is 16 amino acids long. Germline values: CDR1 SGHTS, CDR2 YDEGEE. The CDR3 region is CASSGRTSGGENIQYF. For the CDR3, the DNA is TGTGCCAGCAGCGGCCGGACTAGCGGGGGGGAAAACATTCAGTACTTC.

The genes are TRBV6-1 and TRBJ2-3; TRBD2 is a possible D gene (5 bases). V was shortened by 4 bases and J by 6 bases, with 23 bases between the two germline ends. CDR3 length: 17 residues. The germline gives CDR1 MNHNS, CDR2 SASEGT. The chain's CDR3 is CASSVAAVGSRVDTQYF. In DNA form, the CDR3 reads TGTGCCAGCAGTGTGGCGGCAGTGGGGAGTAGGGTGGATACGCAGTATTTT.

The rearrangement links TRBV9 to TRBJ1-1; TRBD1 is a possible D gene (6 bases). Germline V gives CDR1 SGDLS, CDR2 YYNGEE. The CDR3 spans 15 residues. V dropped 0 bases and J dropped 0 bases, with 9 bases sitting between them. The CDR3 loop is CASSVEGGVNTEAFF. The CDR3 DNA is TGTGCCAGCAGCGTAGAAGGGGGGGTGAACACTGAAGCTTTCTTT.

This sequence joins TRBV12-5 and TRBJ1-4; 7 nucleotides match TRBD1. Germline V gene lookup returns CDR1 LGHNT and CDR2 FRNRAP. Trimming at V came to 1 base and at J to 13 bases, leaving 6 bases not matched to a gene. The CDR3 totals 13 residues. The CDR3 sequence: CASGLGQGPRLFF. The DNA of the CDR3 is TGTGCTAGTGGTTTGGGACAGGGCCCTCGACTGTTTTTT.

The chain carries TRBV6-6 and TRBJ1-1; D remains unclear. The CDR3 is 12 residues long. Looked up from germline, CDR1 is MNHNY and CDR2 is SVGAGI (reference sequence). With 7 bases removed from V and 4 bases from J, the gap between germline ends came to 10 bases. CDR3 region: CASTASITEAFF. The CDR3 DNA is TGTGCCAGCACAGCGTCGATCACTGAAGCTTTCTTT.

This clone has just one count. The chain has TRBV5-8 and TRBJ1-5; TRBD1 matches 7 bases. This CDR3 has 16 amino acids. V dropped 3 bases and J dropped 5; count of bases not matched to a gene: 11. Germline V lookup: CDR1 SGHTS, CDR2 YDEGEE. This chain's CDR3 is CASSSNRQGADQPQHF. DNA for the CDR3: TGTGCCAGCAGCTCCAATCGACAGGGTGCGGATCAGCCCCAGCATTTT.

This sequence joins TRBV5-1 and TRBJ2-5, with TRBD2 as a possible D gene (6 bases). The CDR3 is made up of 14 amino acids. Germline V gene data show CDR1 as SGHRS and CDR2 as YFSETQ. The ends were cut back, 4 bases at V and 5 bases at J, with 15 bases in the middle. In DNA form, the CDR3 reads TGCGCCAGCAGCCCCGCGGGGTCTGGGGAGACCCAGTACTTC. Translation: CASSPAGSGETQYF.

J is TRBJ1-4 and V is TRBV5-1, with D uncertain. This CDR3 is built from 13 residues. Germline V CDR1 and CDR2: SGHRS, YFSETQ. Trimming took off 1 base at V and 8 bases at J, with 9 bases between the two ends. The CDR3 loop reads CASSLIGREKLFF. CDR3 nucleotides: TGCGCCAGCAGCTTGATAGGGAGGGAAAAACTGTTTTTT.